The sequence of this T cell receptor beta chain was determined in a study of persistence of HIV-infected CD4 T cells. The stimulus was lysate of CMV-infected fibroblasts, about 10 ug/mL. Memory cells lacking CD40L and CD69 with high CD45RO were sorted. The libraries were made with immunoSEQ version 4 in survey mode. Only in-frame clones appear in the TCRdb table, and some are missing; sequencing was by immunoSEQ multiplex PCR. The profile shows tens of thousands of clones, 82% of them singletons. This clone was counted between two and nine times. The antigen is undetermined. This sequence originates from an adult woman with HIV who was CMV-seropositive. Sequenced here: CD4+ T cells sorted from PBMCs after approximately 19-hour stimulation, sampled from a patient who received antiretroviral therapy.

In nucleotides, the CDR3 is TGCGCCAGCAGCCCGTTACAGGGATCCCTGAACACTGAAGCTTTCTTT. Translated, it gives CASSPLQGSLNTEAFF. This chain uses TRBV5-1 with TRBJ1-1, with D perhaps TRBD1 (6 bases). Looked up from germline, CDR1 is SGHRS and CDR2 is YFSETQ. The V end was cut by 4 bases, the J end by 0 bases, with 16 bases between. The CDR3 sequence is 16 residues long.